A single sample is the source of the 20 T cell receptor beta chains below, sequenced in a study of blood T cell repertoires in COVID-19. Generated by immunoSEQ multiplex PCR, the TCRdb table keeps only in-frame clones and is missing some. This sample yields approximately 310,000 clones, of which around 90% are seen a single time; 1% belongs to the top ten. The sequenced sample was peripheral blood. The receptors come from a man aged 50 or older with active or convalescent COVID-19.

The chain couples TRBV4-1 to TRBJ2-3; weak D call: TRBD2 (7 bases). Germline V lookup: CDR1 MGHRA, CDR2 YSYEKL. The V gene lost 0 bases and the J gene lost 8 bases, with 18 bases spanning the gap. This CDR3 comprises 16 residues. The CDR3 protein is CASSQDLGGAWSTQYF. The DNA of the CDR3 is TGCGCCAGCAGCCAAGATTTAGGGGGGGCCTGGTCTACGCAGTATTTT.

The chain is built from TRBV6-5 and TRBJ1-2; TRBD1 is a possible D gene (5 bases). CDR1 MNHEY and CDR2 SVGAGI come from the germline V gene. The CDR3 length is 14 residues. Trimming cost V 2 bases and J 8 bases, with 15 bases left between them. CDR3 in DNA: TGTGCCAGCAGTTACCGCGGAGGGGAGGGGGGCTACACCTTC. It encodes CASSYRGGEGGYTF.

The V and J genes are TRBV30 and TRBJ1-1; tentatively, D is TRBD1 (6 bases). CDR1 and CDR2 from the germline V gene are GTSNPN and SVGIG (reference sequence). Between the trimmed V and J ends, which lost 4 bases and 4 bases, there was a span of 13 bases. This CDR3 is 13 amino acids long. The CDR3 region is CAWTMGASTEAFF. The CDR3, as DNA: TGTGCCTGGACCATGGGGGCCAGCACTGAAGCTTTCTTT.

The gene calls are TRBV6-1 and TRBJ1-1; the match to TRBD1 covers 10 bases. CDR1 MNHNS and CDR2 SASEGT come from the germline V gene. J was trimmed by 4 bases and V by 4 bases; bases with no gene match: 9. This CDR3 is built from 16 residues. The CDR3 is CASSGGGTGVSTEAFF. The CDR3 DNA sequence: TGTGCCAGCAGTGGCGGCGGGACAGGGGTTTCCACTGAAGCTTTCTTT.

The rearrangement uses TRBV5-6 and TRBJ1-6, with 8 nucleotides matching TRBD1. Germline trimming cut 4 bases from V and 10 bases from J; bases unmatched to any gene: 13. CDR1 and CDR2 from the germline V gene are SGHDT and YYEEEE. The CDR3 runs to 16 residues. Here the CDR3 DNA reads TGTGCCAGCAGCCCGATTCGGACAGGGCCAAGGTCACCCCTCCACTTT. Residues: CASSPIRTGPRSPLHF.

V is TRBV19 and J is TRBJ1-2; TRBD1 aligns across 9 bases. The CDR3 length is 14 residues. Germline V gene lookup returns CDR1 LNHDA and CDR2 SQIVND (reference sequence). After removal of 7 bases from V and 7 bases from J, the junction contained 10 bases not matched to a gene. This CDR3 reads CASNPMGQGLGYTF. The CDR3 coding sequence is TGTGCCAGTAACCCGATGGGACAGGGACTTGGCTACACCTTC. Full variable domain (missing parts from reference TRBV19 and TRBJ1-2): DGGITQSPKYLFRKEGQNVTLSCEQNLNHDAMYWYRQDPGQGLRLIYYSQIVNDFQKGDIAEGYSVSREKKESFPLTVTSAQKNPTAFYLCASNPMGQGLGYTFGSGTRLTVV.

The chain is built from TRBV18 and TRBJ1-4, with a weak D call TRBD1 (6 bases). The CDR3 covers 16 residues. Germline lookup yields CDR1 KGHSH and CDR2 LQKENI. V lost 2 bases and J lost 3, with 13 bases in between. This CDR3 reads CASSPSNKGANEKLFF. The CDR3 DNA follows: TGTGCCAGCTCACCATCCAATAAGGGGGCTAATGAAAAACTGTTTTTT.

The gene calls are TRBV6-5 and TRBJ1-6, with TRBD1 matching 7 bases. CDR3 length: 14 residues. V dropped 0 bases and J dropped 10; count of bases not matched to a gene: 3. CDR1 and CDR2 (germline): MNHEY, SVGAGI. CDR3 nucleotides: TGTGCCAGCAGTTACTCACAGGGGTTCTCACCCCTCCACTTT. Its protein is CASSYSQGFSPLHF.

The chain couples TRBV5-1 to TRBJ2-5; D gene unclear. CDR1 and CDR2 from the germline V gene are SGHRS and YFSETQ. Trimming removed 0 bases at V and 5 bases at J, with 8 bases between. The CDR3 is 13 residues long. The CDR3 sequence is CASSLAGSETQYF. The CDR3 DNA follows: TGCGCCAGCAGCTTGGCCGGTTCGGAGACCCAGTACTTC.

In DNA form, the CDR3 reads TGTGCCAGCAGTGAACAGGGAATCGCTGAAGCTTTCTTT. Its translation is CASSEQGIAEAFF. This chain joins TRBV25-1 and TRBJ1-1, with a tentative D call TRBD1 (5 bases). V was clipped by 2 bases and J by 6 bases, with 10 bases between them. This CDR3 has 13 amino acids. In germline, CDR1 is MGHDK, CDR2 SYGVNS.

V gene TRBV19 combines with J gene TRBJ1-4; D is possibly TRBD1 (6 bases). V was clipped by 3 bases and J by 0 bases, with 17 bases between them. The CDR3 spans 18 residues. The germline CDR1 and CDR2 sequences are LNHDA and SQIVND (reference sequence). The CDR3 region has the DNA TGTGCCAGTAGTATCTACTTGGACAGCCTTTCAACTAATGAAAAACTGTTTTTT. Amino acids: CASSIYLDSLSTNEKLFF.

The V and J genes are TRBV18 and TRBJ2-7; 9 bases line up with TRBD1. The CDR3 is made up of 15 amino acids. Trimming took 4 bases from V and 7 from J; bases not matched to a gene: 11. Germline V gives CDR1 KGHSH, CDR2 LQKENI. The CDR3, as DNA: TGTGCCAGCTCACGCGGGACAGGGAACAGGTTGGAGCAGTACTTC. It encodes CASSRGTGNRLEQYF. The full variable domain, completed using reference TRBV18 and TRBJ2-7, is NAGVMQNPRHLVRRRGQEARLRCSPMKGHSHVYWYRQLPEEGLKFMVYLQKENIIDESGMPKERFSAEFPKEGPSILRIQQVVRGDSAAYFCASSRGTGNRLEQYFGPGTRLTVT.

The chain is built from TRBV6-5 and TRBJ1-6; no firm D call. Germline V CDR1 and CDR2: MNHEY, SVGAGI. The V gene lost 7 bases and the J gene lost 6 bases, with 13 bases spanning the gap. CDR3 size: 14 residues. CDR3 nucleotide sequence: TGTGCCAGCACTTTGAACCGACTTAATTCACCCCTCCACTTT. This sequence encodes CASTLNRLNSPLHF.

The chain links TRBV5-1 to TRBJ1-4; D gene uncertain. Per the germline V gene, CDR1 is SGHRS and CDR2 is YFSETQ. With 2 bases removed from V and 0 bases from J, the gap between germline ends came to 5 bases. The CDR3 has 14 residues. The CDR3 sequence: CASSFSATNEKLFF. The CDR3 coding sequence is TGCGCCAGCAGCTTTTCAGCAACTAATGAAAAACTGTTTTTT.

V is TRBV7-6 and J is TRBJ1-6; D possibly corresponds to TRBD1 (6 bases). V lost 2 bases, J lost 9 bases, and 11 bases lay in between. Germline loops: CDR1 SGHVS, CDR2 FNYEAQ. The CDR3 is 14 residues long. CDR3 protein: CASSLYRDGSPLHF. The CDR3 DNA sequence: TGTGCCAGCAGCTTATACAGGGATGGTTCACCCCTCCACTTT.

This chain uses TRBV7-2 with TRBJ2-5, with 9 nucleotides matching TRBD2. The CDR3 is 17 amino acids. V was clipped by 1 base and J by 4 bases; unmatched bases: 10. In germline, CDR1 is SGHTA, CDR2 FQGNSA. CDR3 residues: CASSLGATSGPTETQYF. The CDR3 DNA sequence: TGTGCCAGCAGCTTAGGGGCGACTAGCGGACCCACAGAGACCCAGTACTTC.

CDR3 DNA: TGTGCCAGTAGTCTGGGACAGGGAAACACCATATATTTT. It yields the protein CASSLGQGNTIYF. The chain couples TRBV19 to TRBJ1-3, with 7 bases identical to TRBD1. Germline V CDR1 and CDR2: LNHDA, SQIVND (reference sequence). The CDR3 length is 13 residues. J was trimmed by 4 bases and V by 5 bases; bases with no gene match: 2.

V usage is TRBV19 and J usage is TRBJ1-5; TRBD1 is a possible D gene (5 bases). CDR3 length: 13 amino acids. The V and J ends lost 5 bases and 7 bases respectively, with 12 bases between them. Per germline, CDR1 LNHDA and CDR2 SQIVND (reference sequence). In DNA, the CDR3 is TGTGCCAGTAGTCCGTCTCAGGGACAGCCCCAGCATTTT. This gives the protein CASSPSQGQPQHF.

This clone appeared once. Other DNA sequences in this specimen translate into the identical CDR3. The chain couples TRBV24-1 to TRBJ2-2, with D possibly TRBD2 on 5 matching bases. Trimming took off 0 bases at V and 4 bases at J, with 11 bases between the two ends. CDR1 KGHDR and CDR2 SFDVKD come from the germline V gene. This CDR3 contains 16 residues. CDR3 in amino acids: CATSDLGGSSTGELFF. In DNA form, the CDR3 reads TGTGCCACCAGTGATTTGGGCGGGTCGTCCACCGGGGAGCTGTTTTTT.

This clone was detected ten times or more. This chain connects TRBV30 to TRBJ1-4; no definite D call. V lost 2 bases, J lost 8 bases, and 9 bases lay in between. There are 12 residues in the CDR3. Per the germline V gene, CDR1 is GTSNPN and CDR2 is SVGIG (reference sequence). CDR3 residues: CAWSSLKEKLFF. The CDR3 DNA follows: TGTGCCTGGAGTTCCCTAAAAGAAAAACTGTTTTTT.